This T cell receptor (beta chain) was identified during a study of molecular identifiers for immune sequencing clone quantification. The CDR3 sequence is 14 residues long. V shed 6 bases and J shed 5 bases, with 17 bases lying between them. Germline CDR1 WSHSY, CDR2 SAAADI. Via MiXCR, TCRdb re-called the PCR reads, giving one row per CDR3 protein. Counted here are around 82,000 distinct CDR3 sequences, under 20% occurring once; the ten biggest clones make up around 0.8%. There are many counts of this clonotype. Sequencing input: naive CD8+ T cells from blood, with Jurkat cell RNA spiked in. Subset meaning: FACS-sorted CD8+CD4-CCR7+CD45RA+ naive T cells. The TCR sequence derives from a human donor in good health. Some libraries in this study had Jurkat cell RNA spiked in. J is TRBJ2-7 and V is TRBV10-2; D is perhaps TRBD2 (6 bases). CDR3 sequence: CASRPGRKLDEQYF. The CDR3 nucleotides are TGCGCCAGCAGACCCGGGAGAAAGTTGGACGAGCAGTACTTC.